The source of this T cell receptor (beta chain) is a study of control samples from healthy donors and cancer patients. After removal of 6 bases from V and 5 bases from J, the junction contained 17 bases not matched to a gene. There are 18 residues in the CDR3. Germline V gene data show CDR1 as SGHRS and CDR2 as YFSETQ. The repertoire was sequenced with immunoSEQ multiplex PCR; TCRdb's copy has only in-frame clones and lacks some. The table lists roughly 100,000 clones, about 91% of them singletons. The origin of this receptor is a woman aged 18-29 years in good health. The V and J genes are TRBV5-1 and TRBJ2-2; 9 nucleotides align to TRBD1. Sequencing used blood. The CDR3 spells CASTSRRQGVMRTGELFF. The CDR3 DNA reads TGCGCCAGCACGAGCCGGCGACAGGGGGTTATGAGGACCGGGGAGCTGTTTTTT.